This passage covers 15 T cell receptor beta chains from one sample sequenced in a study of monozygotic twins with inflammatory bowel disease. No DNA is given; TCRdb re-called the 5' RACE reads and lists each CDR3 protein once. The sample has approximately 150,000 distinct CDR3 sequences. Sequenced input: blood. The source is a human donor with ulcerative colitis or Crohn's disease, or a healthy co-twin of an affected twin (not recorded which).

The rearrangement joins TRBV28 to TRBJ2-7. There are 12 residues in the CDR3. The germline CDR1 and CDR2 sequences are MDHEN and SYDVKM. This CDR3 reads CASGDRSYEQYF.

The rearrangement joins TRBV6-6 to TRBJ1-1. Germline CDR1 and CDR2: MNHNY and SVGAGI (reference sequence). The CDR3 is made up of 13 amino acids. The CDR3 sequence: CASSSNMNTEAFF.

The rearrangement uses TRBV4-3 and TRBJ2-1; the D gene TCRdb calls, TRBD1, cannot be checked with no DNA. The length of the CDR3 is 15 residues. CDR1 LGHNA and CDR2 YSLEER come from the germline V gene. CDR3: CASSQEGRIYNEQFF.

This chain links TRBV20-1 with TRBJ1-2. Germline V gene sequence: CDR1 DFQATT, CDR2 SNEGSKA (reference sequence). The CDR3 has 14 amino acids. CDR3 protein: CSARADPFSYGYTF.

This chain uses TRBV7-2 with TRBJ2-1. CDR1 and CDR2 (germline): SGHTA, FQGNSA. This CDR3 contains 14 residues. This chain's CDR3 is CASSLTLAYNEQFF.

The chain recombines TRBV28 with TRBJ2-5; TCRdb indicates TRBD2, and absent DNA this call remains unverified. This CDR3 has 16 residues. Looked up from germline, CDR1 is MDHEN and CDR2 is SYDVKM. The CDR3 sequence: CASSLLSGGTQETQYF. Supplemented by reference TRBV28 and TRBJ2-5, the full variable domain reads DVKVTQSSRYLVKRTGEKVFLECVQDMDHENMFWYRQDPGLGLRLIYFSYDVKMKEKGDIPEGYSVSREKKERFSLILESASTNQTSMYLCASSLLSGGTQETQYFGPGTRLLVL.

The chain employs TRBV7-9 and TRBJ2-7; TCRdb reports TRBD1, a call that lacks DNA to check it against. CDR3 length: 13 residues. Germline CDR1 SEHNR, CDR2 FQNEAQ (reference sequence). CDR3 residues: CASSSSGANEQYF.

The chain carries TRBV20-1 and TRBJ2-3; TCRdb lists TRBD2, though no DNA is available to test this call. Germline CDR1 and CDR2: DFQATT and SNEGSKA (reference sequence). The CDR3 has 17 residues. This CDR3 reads CSARGGLAGVEGDTQYF.

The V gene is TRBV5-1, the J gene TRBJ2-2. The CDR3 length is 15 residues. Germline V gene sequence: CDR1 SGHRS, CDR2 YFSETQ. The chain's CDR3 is CASSLEIGSTGELFF.

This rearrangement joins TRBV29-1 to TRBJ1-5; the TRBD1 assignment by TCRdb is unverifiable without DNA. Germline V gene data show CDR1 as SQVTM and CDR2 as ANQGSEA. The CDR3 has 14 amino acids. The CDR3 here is CSVAGASSNQPQHF. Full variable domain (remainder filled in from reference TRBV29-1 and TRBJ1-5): SAVISQKPSRDICQRGTSLTIQCQVDSQVTMMFWYRQQPGQSLTLIATANQGSEATYESGFVIDKFPISRPNLTFSTLTVSNMSPEDSSIYLCSVAGASSNQPQHFGDGTRLSIL.

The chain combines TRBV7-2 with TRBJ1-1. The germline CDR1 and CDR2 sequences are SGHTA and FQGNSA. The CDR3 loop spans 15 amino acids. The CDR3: CASSLAGTENTEAFF.

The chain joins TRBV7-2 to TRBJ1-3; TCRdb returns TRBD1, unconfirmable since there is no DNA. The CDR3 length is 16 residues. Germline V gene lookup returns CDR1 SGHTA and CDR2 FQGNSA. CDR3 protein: CASSLSGTGAGNTIYF.

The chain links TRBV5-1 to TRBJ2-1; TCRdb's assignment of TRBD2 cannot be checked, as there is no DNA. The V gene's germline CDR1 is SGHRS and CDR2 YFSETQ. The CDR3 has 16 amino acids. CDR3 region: CASSLSRLAGVDEQFF.

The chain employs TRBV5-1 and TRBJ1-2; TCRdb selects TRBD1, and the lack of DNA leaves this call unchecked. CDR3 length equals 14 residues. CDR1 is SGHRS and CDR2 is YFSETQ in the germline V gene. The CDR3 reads CASSKGTGGNGYTF.

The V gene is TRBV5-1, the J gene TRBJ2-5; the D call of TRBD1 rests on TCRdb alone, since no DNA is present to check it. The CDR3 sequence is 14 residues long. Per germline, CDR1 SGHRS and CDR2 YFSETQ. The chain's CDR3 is CASSYAVQGETQYF.